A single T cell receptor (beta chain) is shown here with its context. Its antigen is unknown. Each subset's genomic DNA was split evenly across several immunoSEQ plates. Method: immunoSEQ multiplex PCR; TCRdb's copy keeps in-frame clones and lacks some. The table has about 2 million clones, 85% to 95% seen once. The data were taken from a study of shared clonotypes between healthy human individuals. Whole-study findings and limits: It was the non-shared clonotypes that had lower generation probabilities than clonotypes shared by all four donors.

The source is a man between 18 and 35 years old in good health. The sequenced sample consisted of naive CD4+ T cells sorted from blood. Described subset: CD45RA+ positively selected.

The CDR3 spells CASSLGQDLAGPREQYF. The DNA of the CDR3 is TGTGCCAGCAGCTTGGGACAGGATCTAGCGGGGCCGAGGGAGCAGTACTTC. The chain carries TRBV5-4 and TRBJ2-7, with 9 nucleotides matching TRBD2. Germline trimming cut 0 bases from V and 7 bases from J; bases unmatched to any gene: 14. The CDR3 has 17 amino acids. Per the germline V gene, CDR1 is SGHNT and CDR2 is YYREEE (reference sequence).